Each of the 27 T cell receptor beta chains below was sequenced from the same sample in a study of T-cell memory formation after mild COVID-19. A single record per CDR3 protein comes from TCRdb applying MiXCR to the 5' RACE reads. The profile shows roughly 140,000 distinct CDR3 sequences, 13% to 15% of them singletons. What was sequenced was PBMCs or a T cell subset sorted from them (not recorded which). The receptors originated from an adult woman who had mild COVID-19 (a few samples of this study predate the infection). Cell type and time point are not known.

This sequence joins TRBV19 and TRBJ1-3, with D hard to call. The germline V gene has CDR1 LNHDA and CDR2 SQIVND (reference sequence). V gave up 8 bases and J gave up 0 bases, with 11 bases separating them. The CDR3 length is 14 residues. CDR3 region: CASLDPSSGNTIYF. Written as DNA, the CDR3 is TGTGCCAGTTTGGACCCAAGCTCTGGAAACACCATATATTTT.

This clonotype was seen a handful of times. V usage is TRBV6-5 and J usage is TRBJ2-7; TRBD2 is a possible D gene (5 bases). V dropped 5 bases and J dropped 7 bases, with 12 bases sitting between them. This CDR3 spans 12 amino acids. Germline CDR1 MNHEY, CDR2 SVGAGI. The CDR3 loop is CASSGGMNEQYF. The CDR3 DNA reads as TGTGCCAGCAGTGGAGGCATGAATGAGCAGTACTTC.

J is TRBJ2-3 and V is TRBV6-5; perhaps TRBD2 as D (6 bases). V lost 4 bases to trimming and J lost 5 bases, with 16 bases between them. The CDR3 length is 15 residues. Germline CDR1 MNHEY, CDR2 SVGAGI. CDR3 sequence (DNA): TGTGCCAGCAGTTCCCCTCCCACAGCGGGAGATACGCAGTATTTT. Amino acids: CASSSPPTAGDTQYF.

This clonotype was picked up many times. CDR3 nucleotide sequence: TGTGCCAGCAGTTGGTCCGGAGGTAATGAGCAGTTCTTC. This gives the protein CASSWSGGNEQFF. The chain is built from TRBV12-3 or TRBV12-4 and TRBJ2-1; a possible D gene is TRBD2 (5 bases). With 4 bases removed from V and 7 bases from J, the gap between germline ends came to 11 bases. This CDR3 contains 13 residues.

Only a few counts were recorded for this clonotype. The chain is built from TRBV13 and TRBJ2-7, with 7 bases that match TRBD1. The length of the CDR3 is 17 residues. Per germline, CDR1 PRHDT and CDR2 FYEKMQ (reference sequence). The junction had 14 bases not matched to a gene; V was cut back by 4 bases and J by 2 bases. The DNA of the CDR3 is TGTGCCAGCAGCTCTCAACGGGACAGCCAGGCCCCCTACGAGCAGTACTTC. This sequence encodes CASSSQRDSQAPYEQYF.

V usage is TRBV13 and J usage is TRBJ1-1; possible D gene TRBD1, 5 bases. This CDR3 is 16 amino acids long. Deletions cut 5 bases from V and 1 base from J, with 17 bases between. Germline CDR1 is PRHDT and CDR2 is FYEKMQ (reference sequence). CDR3 protein: CASSQAPGARNTEAFF. The CDR3 coding sequence is TGTGCCAGCAGCCAAGCCCCCGGGGCTCGGAACACTGAAGCTTTCTTT. Filled out from reference TRBV13 and TRBJ1-1, the complete variable domain reads AAGVIQSPRHLIKEKRETATLKCYPIPRHDTVYWYQQGPGQDPQFLISFYEKMQSDKGSIPDRFSAQQFSDYHSELNMSSLELGDSALYFCASSQAPGARNTEAFFGQGTRLTVV.

The gene calls are TRBV27 and TRBJ2-7, with a tentative D call TRBD1 (6 bases). V lost 7 bases, J lost 2 bases, and 15 bases lay in between. This CDR3 has 14 residues. The germline V gene has CDR1 MNHEY and CDR2 SMNVEV (reference sequence). CDR3 DNA: TGTGCCAGCACCCCGACAGGTTTCGCCTACGAGCAGTACTTC. Translated, it gives CASTPTGFAYEQYF.

The chain uses TRBV5-5 and TRBJ1-5, with 7 bases lining up with TRBD1. CDR3 length: 14 residues. Germline lookup yields CDR1 SGHKS and CDR2 YYEKEE (reference sequence). V was pared by 1 base and J by 4 bases, with 2 bases of the junction left unmatched. CDR3 protein: CASSLWDSNQPQHF. CDR3 DNA sequence: TGTGCCAGCAGCTTGTGGGACAGTAATCAGCCCCAGCATTTT.

The V gene is TRBV19, the J gene TRBJ1-1; TRBD1 might be the D (5 bases). CDR1 and CDR2 from the germline V gene are LNHDA and SQIVND (reference sequence). This CDR3 region has 11 residues. V was shortened by 11 bases and J by 3 bases, with 10 bases between the two germline ends. For the CDR3, the DNA is TGTGCCGCGGGGGGGGACACTGAAGCTTTCTTT. It is translated as CAAGGDTEAFF.

The chain is built from TRBV21-1 and TRBJ1-4. TRBV21-1 is noted as a pseudogene. This CDR3 is 14 amino acids long. CDR3 residues: CASSKWQVNEKLFF. The CDR3 coding sequence is TGTGCCAGCAGCAAATGGCAGGTTAATGAAAAACTGTTTTTT.

The J gene is TRBJ1-2, the V gene TRBV5-1; TRBD1 aligns across 9 bases. Losses at the gene ends were 0 bases for V and 4 bases for J; bases not matched to a gene: 7. Germline V CDR1 and CDR2: SGHRS, YFSETQ. CDR3 length equals 16 residues. The CDR3 is CASSLGLTGGVYGYTF. CDR3 DNA sequence: TGCGCCAGCAGCTTGGGATTGACAGGGGGTGTCTATGGCTACACCTTC.

J is TRBJ2-5 and V is TRBV6-2 or TRBV6-3; 9 bases line up with TRBD2. V shed 6 bases and J 2 bases; nucleotides not matched to a gene: 4. Germline CDR1 and CDR2: MNHEY and SVGEGT. The CDR3 covers 14 residues. The CDR3 sequence is CASRPTSGQETQYF. The CDR3 region has the DNA TGTGCCAGCAGACCCACTAGCGGGCAAGAGACCCAGTACTTC.

The J gene is TRBJ2-3, the V gene TRBV7-3; 7 nucleotides align to TRBD1. The CDR3 is made up of 12 amino acids. CDR1 and CDR2 (germline): SGHTA, FQGTGA. J was trimmed by 5 bases and V by 8 bases; bases with no gene match: 4. The CDR3 region is CASEGAGDTQYF. The CDR3 bases are TGTGCCAGCGAGGGGGCGGGAGATACGCAGTATTTT.

This chain uses TRBV4-3 with TRBJ1-2; tentative D call: TRBD1 (5 bases). The CDR3 is 15 amino acids. CDR1 LGHNA and CDR2 YSLEER come from the germline V gene. V was clipped by 5 bases and J by 3 bases, with 16 bases between them. This CDR3 reads CASSADDGAYYGYTF. DNA for the CDR3: TGCGCCAGCAGCGCCGACGACGGGGCTTACTATGGCTACACCTTC.

This clonotype was counted between two and nine times. The chain employs TRBV24-1 and TRBJ1-2; D is ambiguous. Germline V gene lookup returns CDR1 KGHDR and CDR2 SFDVKD. Deletions cut 6 bases from V and 8 bases from J, with 15 bases between. The CDR3 consists of 13 residues. The CDR3 region is CATSIGSGDGYTF. CDR3 nucleotides: TGTGCCACCAGTATCGGTTCGGGCGACGGCTACACCTTC.

In this sample, this clonotype turned up many times. The rearrangement uses TRBV7-2 and TRBJ2-7; 9 nucleotides match TRBD1. The CDR3 has 17 amino acids. J gave up 1 base and V 5 bases, and 12 bases lay outside the gene matches. CDR1 and CDR2 from the germline V gene are SGHTA and FQGNSA. The CDR3 loop is CASSTRGAGQGSYEQYF. CDR3 sequence (DNA): TGTGCCAGCAGCACGCGTGGGGCGGGACAGGGTTCCTACGAGCAGTACTTC.

This clonotype has a handful of counts. The rearrangement joins TRBV15 to TRBJ2-1; TRBD2 matches 8 bases. Looked up from germline, CDR1 is LNHNV and CDR2 is YYDKDF (reference sequence). J lost 7 bases, V lost 9 bases, and 11 bases had no gene match. The CDR3 is 14 amino acids. This chain's CDR3 is CATTTGTSLNEQFF. Written as DNA, the CDR3 is TGTGCCACGACCACCGGGACTAGTCTGAATGAGCAGTTCTTC.

There are many counts of this clonotype. The V call is TRBV11-1, the J call TRBJ2-7, with 8 bases identical to TRBD1. Germline V lookup: CDR1 SGHAT, CDR2 FQDESV (reference sequence). Germline trimming cut 5 bases from V and 2 bases from J; bases unmatched to any gene: 2. This CDR3 contains 13 residues. CDR3 sequence: CASSLTGAYEQYF. In DNA form, the CDR3 reads TGTGCCAGCAGCCTGACAGGGGCCTACGAGCAGTACTTC.

This clonotype was seen a few times. The J gene is TRBJ2-1, the V gene TRBV20-1; 11 positions match TRBD2. Germline-derived CDR1 and CDR2 are DFQATT and SNEGSKA (reference sequence). The V and J ends lost 0 bases and 9 bases, in that order; junction bases with no gene match: 13. The CDR3 contains 17 residues. CDR3 DNA: TGCAGTGCTAGAGATTATGTTAAGACTAGCGGGATTGGTGAGCAGTTCTTC. Translation gives CSARDYVKTSGIGEQFF.

CDR3 in amino acids: CASSPGRIEAFF. In DNA, the CDR3 is TGTGCCAGCAGTCCGGGACGGATTGAAGCTTTCTTT. The V gene is TRBV6-5, the J gene TRBJ1-1, with a weak D call TRBD1 (5 bases). Germline loops: CDR1 MNHEY, CDR2 SVGAGI. V shed 5 bases and J shed 7 bases, with 11 bases lying between them. The CDR3 length is 12 residues.

This clonotype showed up just a few times. The rearrangement joins TRBV28 to TRBJ2-3; tentatively, D is TRBD2 (6 bases). This CDR3 region has 16 residues. Trimming pared 5 bases from V and 0 bases from J, leaving 15 bases between. Germline lookup yields CDR1 MDHEN and CDR2 SYDVKM. CDR3 sequence reads: CASSPLAGPSTDTQYF. CDR3 DNA sequence: TGTGCCAGCAGTCCCTTGGCGGGACCTAGCACAGATACGCAGTATTTT. The variable domain in full, with the rest retrieved from reference TRBV28 and TRBJ2-3, is DVKVTQSSRYLVKRTGEKVFLECVQDMDHENMFWYRQDPGLGLRLIYFSYDVKMKEKGDIPEGYSVSREKKERFSLILESASTNQTSMYLCASSPLAGPSTDTQYFGPGTRLTVL.

The rearrangement joins TRBV12-3 or TRBV12-4 to TRBJ1-1; a possible D gene is TRBD1 (6 bases). V was pared by 6 bases and J by 3 bases, with 11 bases between. The length of the CDR3 is 13 residues. In nucleotides, the CDR3 is TGTGCCAGCAGGACGAGGGGGGACACTGAAGCTTTCTTT. It translates to CASRTRGDTEAFF.

The J gene is TRBJ2-3, the V gene TRBV7-9; D is undetermined. V dropped 5 bases and J dropped 4 bases, with 13 bases sitting between them. Germline-derived CDR1 and CDR2 are SEHNR and FQNEAQ (reference sequence). The CDR3 has 14 residues. CDR3 loop: CASSPLLIADTQYF. CDR3 DNA: TGTGCCAGCAGCCCCCTCCTAATAGCAGATACGCAGTATTTT.

This clonotype was picked up a small number of times. The rearrangement uses TRBV7-9 and TRBJ1-5; no reliable D call. The CDR3 is 13 residues long. The germline CDR1 and CDR2 sequences are SEHNR and FQNEAQ (reference sequence). Trimming took off 0 bases at V and 7 bases at J, with 7 bases between the two ends. CDR3 residues: CASSLAHEQPQHF. The CDR3, as DNA: TGTGCCAGCAGCTTAGCCCATGAACAGCCCCAGCATTTT.

The rearrangement uses TRBV7-3 and TRBJ1-1, with D tentatively TRBD1 (5 bases). V shed 5 bases and J shed 0 bases, with 10 bases lying between them. This CDR3 is 14 amino acids long. Germline CDR1 and CDR2: SGHTA and FQGTGA. CDR3 protein: CASSLTVLNTEAFF. The DNA for the CDR3 is TGTGCCAGCAGCCTGACAGTTTTGAACACTGAAGCTTTCTTT.

This clonotype has more than one count but fewer than ten. The rearrangement uses TRBV5-6 and TRBJ1-1; D is undetermined. V shed 4 bases and J shed 7 bases, with 14 bases lying between them. The CDR3 has 13 amino acids. CDR1 is SGHDT and CDR2 is YYEEEE in the germline V gene. The CDR3 loop reads CASSLNPSGEAFF. DNA for the CDR3: TGTGCCAGCAGCCTGAACCCCAGCGGTGAAGCTTTCTTT.

CDR3 sequence reads: CASSGLVDEQFF. The CDR3 nucleotides are TGTGCCAGCAGCGGACTAGTAGATGAGCAGTTCTTC. This chain joins TRBV6-2 or TRBV6-3 and TRBJ2-1; 7 nucleotides agree with TRBD2. The CDR3 consists of 12 residues. CDR1 MNHEY and CDR2 SVGEGT come from the germline V gene. V shed 6 bases and J 8 bases; nucleotides not matched to a gene: 4.